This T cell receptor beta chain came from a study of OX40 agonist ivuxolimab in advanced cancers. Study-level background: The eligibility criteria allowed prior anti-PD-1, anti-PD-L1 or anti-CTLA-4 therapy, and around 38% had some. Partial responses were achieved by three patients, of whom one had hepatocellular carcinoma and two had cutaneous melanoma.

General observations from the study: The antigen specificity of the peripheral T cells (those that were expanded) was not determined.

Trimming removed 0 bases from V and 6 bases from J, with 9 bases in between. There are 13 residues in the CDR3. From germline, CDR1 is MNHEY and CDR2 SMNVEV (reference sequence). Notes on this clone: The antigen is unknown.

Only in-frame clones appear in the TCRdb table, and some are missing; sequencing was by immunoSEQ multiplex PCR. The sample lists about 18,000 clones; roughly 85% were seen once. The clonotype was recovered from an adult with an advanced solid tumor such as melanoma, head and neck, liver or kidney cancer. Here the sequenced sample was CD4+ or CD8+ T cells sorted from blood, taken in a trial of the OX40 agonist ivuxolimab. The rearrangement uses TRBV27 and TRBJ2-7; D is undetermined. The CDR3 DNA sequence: TGTGCCAGCAGTTTATCCCCCCTAAGCGAGCAGTACTTC. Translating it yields CASSLSPLSEQYF.